The TCR beta chain under discussion was sequenced for a study of beta chain features in type 1 diabetes. Regarding the study as a whole: A greater similarity of naive, central memory and Treg TCRB repertoires was seen among patients than among healthy donors. Across all four CD4+ subsets, people with type 1 diabetes showed modestly shorter TCRB CDR3s.

Heparinised blood was drawn once per donor, averaging roughly 110 mL. Sorting based on CD45RO/CCR7/CD25/CD127/CD95/CD27 separated CD4+ naive, central memory, regulatory and stem cell-like memory cells. Purity exceeding 95% was reached by all sorted populations. Reverse transcription of all isolated RNA meant that expressed TCRB transcripts were sequenced. Generated by immunoSEQ multiplex PCR, the TCRdb table keeps only in-frame clones and is missing some. The data hold 130,000 to 150,000 clones, with roughly an eighth observed a single time. V lost 5 bases and J lost 8; bases outside the gene matches: 9. Per the germline V gene, CDR1 is LNHDA and CDR2 is SQIVND (reference sequence). The CDR3 loop spans 14 amino acids. This clone was found a few times. The antigen is undetermined.

What was sequenced was central memory CD4+ T cells from blood. This rearrangement joins TRBV19 to TRBJ2-1; 7 nucleotides line up with TRBD2. The TCR comes from a man aged 18 to 30 with type 1 diabetes. Here the CDR3 reads CASSFSSGVHEQFF. The CDR3 DNA sequence: TGTGCCAGTAGTTTCTCTAGCGGTGTACATGAGCAGTTCTTC.